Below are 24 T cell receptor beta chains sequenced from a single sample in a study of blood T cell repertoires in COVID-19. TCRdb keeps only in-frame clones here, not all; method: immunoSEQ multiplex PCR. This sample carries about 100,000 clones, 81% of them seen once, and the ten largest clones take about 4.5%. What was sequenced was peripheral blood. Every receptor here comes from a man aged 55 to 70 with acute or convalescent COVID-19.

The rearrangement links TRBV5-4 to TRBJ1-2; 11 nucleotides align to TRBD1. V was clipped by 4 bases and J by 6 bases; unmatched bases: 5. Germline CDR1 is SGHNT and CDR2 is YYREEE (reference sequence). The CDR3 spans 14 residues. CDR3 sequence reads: CASSADRGRDGYTF. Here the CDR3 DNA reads TGTGCCAGCAGCGCGGACAGGGGGCGGGATGGCTACACCTTC. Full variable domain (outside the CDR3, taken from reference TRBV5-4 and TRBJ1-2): ETGVTQSPTHLIKTRGQQVTLRCSSQSGHNTVSWYQQALGQGPQFIFQYYREEENGRGNFPPRFSGLQFPNYSSELNVNALELDDSALYLCASSADRGRDGYTFGSGTRLTVV.

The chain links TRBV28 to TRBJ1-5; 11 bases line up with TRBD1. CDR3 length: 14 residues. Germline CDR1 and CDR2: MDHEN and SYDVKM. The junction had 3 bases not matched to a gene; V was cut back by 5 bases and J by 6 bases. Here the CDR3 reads CASSRDRGSQPQHF. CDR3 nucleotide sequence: TGTGCCAGCAGTCGGGACAGGGGGAGTCAGCCCCAGCATTTT.

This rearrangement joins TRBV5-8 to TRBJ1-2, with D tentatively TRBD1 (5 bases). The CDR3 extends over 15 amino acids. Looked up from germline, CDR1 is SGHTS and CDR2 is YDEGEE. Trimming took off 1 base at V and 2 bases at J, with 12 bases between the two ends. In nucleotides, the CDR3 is TGTGCCAGCAGCTTGTCAGGCAGGGTGAACTATGGCTACACCTTC. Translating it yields CASSLSGRVNYGYTF. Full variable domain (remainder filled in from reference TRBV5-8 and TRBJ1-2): EAGVTQSPTHLIKTRGQQATLRCSPISGHTSVYWYQQALGLGLQFLLWYDEGEERNRGNFPPRFSGRQFPNYSSELNVNALELEDSALYLCASSLSGRVNYGYTFGSGTRLTVV.

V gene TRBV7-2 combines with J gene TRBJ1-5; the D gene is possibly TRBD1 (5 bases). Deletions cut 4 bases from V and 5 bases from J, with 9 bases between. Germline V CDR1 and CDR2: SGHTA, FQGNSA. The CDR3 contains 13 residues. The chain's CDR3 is CASSSRVDQPQHF. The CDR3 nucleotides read TGTGCCAGCAGCTCCAGGGTGGATCAGCCCCAGCATTTT.

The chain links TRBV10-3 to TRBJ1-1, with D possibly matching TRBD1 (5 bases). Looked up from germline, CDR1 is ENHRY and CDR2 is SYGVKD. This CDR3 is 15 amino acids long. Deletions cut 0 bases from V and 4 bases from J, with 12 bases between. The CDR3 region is CAISESGQGSTEAFF. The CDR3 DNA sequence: TGTGCCATCAGTGAGTCTGGGCAGGGCAGCACTGAAGCTTTCTTT.

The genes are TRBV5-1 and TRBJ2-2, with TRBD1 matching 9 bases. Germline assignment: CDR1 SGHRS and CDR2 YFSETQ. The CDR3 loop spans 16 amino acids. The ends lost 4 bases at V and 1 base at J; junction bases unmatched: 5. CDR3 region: CASSKTGQGNTGELFF. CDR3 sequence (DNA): TGCGCCAGCAGCAAAACGGGACAGGGGAACACCGGGGAGCTGTTTTTT.

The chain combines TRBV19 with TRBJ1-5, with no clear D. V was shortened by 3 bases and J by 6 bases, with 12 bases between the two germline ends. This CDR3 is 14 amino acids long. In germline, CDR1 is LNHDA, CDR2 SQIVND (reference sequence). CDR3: CASSIKVTGQPQHF. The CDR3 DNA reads TGTGCCAGTAGTATTAAAGTCACCGGTCAGCCCCAGCATTTT.

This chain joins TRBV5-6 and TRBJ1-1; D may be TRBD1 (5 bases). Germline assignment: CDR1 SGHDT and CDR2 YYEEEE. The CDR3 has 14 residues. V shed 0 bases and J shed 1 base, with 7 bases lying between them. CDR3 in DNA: TGTGCCAGCAGCTTGGGGACACAGAACACTGAAGCTTTCTTT. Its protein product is CASSLGTQNTEAFF. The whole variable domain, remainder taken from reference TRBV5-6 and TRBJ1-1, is DAGVTQSPTHLIKTRGQQVTLRCSPKSGHDTVSWYQQALGQGPQFIFQYYEEEERQRGNFPDRFSGHQFPNYSSELNVNALLLGDSALYLCASSLGTQNTEAFFGQGTRLTVV.

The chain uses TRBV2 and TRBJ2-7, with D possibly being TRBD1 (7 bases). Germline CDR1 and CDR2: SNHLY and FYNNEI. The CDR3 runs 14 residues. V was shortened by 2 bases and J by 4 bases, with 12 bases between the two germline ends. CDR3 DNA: TGTGCCAGCAGTGAATTCCAGGGGGGTTACGAGCAGTACTTC. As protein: CASSEFQGGYEQYF. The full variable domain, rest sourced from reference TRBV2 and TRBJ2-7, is EPEVTQTPSHQVTQMGQEVILRCVPISNHLYFYWYRQILGQKVEFLVSFYNNEISEKSEIFDDQFSVERPDGSNFTLKIRSTKLEDSAMYFCASSEFQGGYEQYFGPGTRLTVT.

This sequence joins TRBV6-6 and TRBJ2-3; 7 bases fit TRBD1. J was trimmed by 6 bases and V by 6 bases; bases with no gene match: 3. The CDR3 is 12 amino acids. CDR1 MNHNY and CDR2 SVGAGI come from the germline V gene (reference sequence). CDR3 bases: TGTGCCAGCAGCGAACAGGGGGATACGCAGTATTTT. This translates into CASSEQGDTQYF.

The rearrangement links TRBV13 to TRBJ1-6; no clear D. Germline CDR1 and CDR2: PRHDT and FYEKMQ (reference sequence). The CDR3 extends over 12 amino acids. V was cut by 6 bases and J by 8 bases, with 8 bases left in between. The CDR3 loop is CASSGLDSPLHF. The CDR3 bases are TGTGCCAGCAGTGGTCTAGATTCACCCCTCCACTTT.

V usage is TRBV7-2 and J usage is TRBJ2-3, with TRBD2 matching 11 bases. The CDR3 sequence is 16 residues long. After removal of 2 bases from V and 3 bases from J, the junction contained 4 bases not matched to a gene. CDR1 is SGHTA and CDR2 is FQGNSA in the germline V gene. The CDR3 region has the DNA TGTGCCAGCAGCTTACAGACTAGCGGGATTACAGATACGCAGTATTTT. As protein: CASSLQTSGITDTQYF.

CDR3 amino acids: CASRRAGYTEAFF. CDR3 nucleotides: TGTGCCAGCAGAAGAGCCGGGTACACTGAAGCTTTCTTT. This sequence joins TRBV3-1 (or the pseudogene TRBV3-2) and TRBJ1-1; D call uncertain. V lost 6 bases and J 3 bases, leaving 11 bases between the germline ends. This CDR3 is 13 amino acids long. Germline CDR1 and CDR2: LGHDT and YNNKEL (reference sequence).

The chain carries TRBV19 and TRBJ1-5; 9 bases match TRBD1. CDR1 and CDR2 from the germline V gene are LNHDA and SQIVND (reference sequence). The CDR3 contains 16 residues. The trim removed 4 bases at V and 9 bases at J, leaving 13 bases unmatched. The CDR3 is CASSKNAGQGVRPQHF. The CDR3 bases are TGTGCCAGTAGTAAAAATGCGGGACAGGGTGTACGGCCCCAGCATTTT.

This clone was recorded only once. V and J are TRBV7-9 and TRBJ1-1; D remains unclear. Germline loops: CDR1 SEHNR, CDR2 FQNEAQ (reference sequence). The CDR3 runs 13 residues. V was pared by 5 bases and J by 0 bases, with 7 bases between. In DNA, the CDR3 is TGTGCCAGCAGCATACAGCTGAACACTGAAGCTTTCTTT. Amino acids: CASSIQLNTEAFF. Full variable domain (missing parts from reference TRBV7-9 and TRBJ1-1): DTGVSQNPRHKITKRGQNVTFRCDPISEHNRLYWYRQTLGQGPEFLTYFQNEAQLEKSRLLSDRFSAERPKGSFSTLEIQRTEQGDSAMYLCASSIQLNTEAFFGQGTRLTVV.

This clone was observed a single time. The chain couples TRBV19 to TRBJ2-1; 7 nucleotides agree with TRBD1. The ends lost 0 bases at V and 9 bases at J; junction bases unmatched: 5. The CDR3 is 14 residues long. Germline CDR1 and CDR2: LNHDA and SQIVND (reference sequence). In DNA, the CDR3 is TGTGCCAGTAGTATAGATCAGGGGGTAGGTGAGCAGTTCTTC. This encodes CASSIDQGVGEQFF. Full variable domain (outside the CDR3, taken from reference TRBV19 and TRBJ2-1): DGGITQSPKYLFRKEGQNVTLSCEQNLNHDAMYWYRQDPGQGLRLIYYSQIVNDFQKGDIAEGYSVSREKKESFPLTVTSAQKNPTAFYLCASSIDQGVGEQFFGPGTRLTVL.

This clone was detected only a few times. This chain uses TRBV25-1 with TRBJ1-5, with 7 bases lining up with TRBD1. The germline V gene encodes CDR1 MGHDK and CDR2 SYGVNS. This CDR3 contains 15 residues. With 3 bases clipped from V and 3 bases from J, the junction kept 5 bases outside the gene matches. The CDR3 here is CASSDGDSYNQPQHF. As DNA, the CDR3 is TGTGCCAGCAGTGATGGGGACAGTTACAATCAGCCCCAGCATTTT.

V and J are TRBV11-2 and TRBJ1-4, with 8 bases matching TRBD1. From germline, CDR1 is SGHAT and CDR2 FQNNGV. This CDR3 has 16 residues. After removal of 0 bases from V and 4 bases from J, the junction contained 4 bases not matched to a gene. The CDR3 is CASSLEGQANNEKLFF. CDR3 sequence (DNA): TGTGCCAGCAGCTTAGAGGGACAGGCGAATAATGAAAAACTGTTTTTT.

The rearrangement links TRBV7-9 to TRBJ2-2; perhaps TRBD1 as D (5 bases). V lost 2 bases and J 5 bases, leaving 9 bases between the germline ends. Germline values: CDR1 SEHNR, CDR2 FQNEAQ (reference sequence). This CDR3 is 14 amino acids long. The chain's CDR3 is CASSLLGVTGELFF. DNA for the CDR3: TGTGCCAGCAGCTTACTAGGGGTGACCGGGGAGCTGTTTTTT.

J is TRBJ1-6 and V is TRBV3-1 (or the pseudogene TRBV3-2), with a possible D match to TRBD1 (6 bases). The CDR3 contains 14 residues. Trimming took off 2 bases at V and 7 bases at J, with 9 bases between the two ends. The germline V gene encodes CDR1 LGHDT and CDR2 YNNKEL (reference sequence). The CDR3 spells CASSQLGQNSPLHF. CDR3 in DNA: TGTGCCAGCAGCCAACTTGGACAGAATTCACCCCTCCACTTT.

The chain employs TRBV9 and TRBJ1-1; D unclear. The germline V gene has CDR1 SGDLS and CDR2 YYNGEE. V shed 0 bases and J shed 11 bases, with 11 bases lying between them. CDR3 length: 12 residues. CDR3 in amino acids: CASSVDELLAFF. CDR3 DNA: TGTGCCAGCAGCGTAGACGAACTTTTGGCTTTCTTT.

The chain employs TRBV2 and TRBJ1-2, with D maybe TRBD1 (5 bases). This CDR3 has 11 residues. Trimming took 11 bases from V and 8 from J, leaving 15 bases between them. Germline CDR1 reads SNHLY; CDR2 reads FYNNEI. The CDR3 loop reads CADNGQGGYTF. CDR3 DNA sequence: TGTGCCGATAACGGTCAGGGAGGCTACACCTTC.

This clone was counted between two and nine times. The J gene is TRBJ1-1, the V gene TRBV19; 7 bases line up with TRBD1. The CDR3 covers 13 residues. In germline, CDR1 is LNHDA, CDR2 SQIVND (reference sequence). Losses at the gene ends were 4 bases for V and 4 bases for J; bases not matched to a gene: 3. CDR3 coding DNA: TGTGCCAGTAGTAGCCGACAGGGCACTGAAGCTTTCTTT. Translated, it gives CASSSRQGTEAFF.

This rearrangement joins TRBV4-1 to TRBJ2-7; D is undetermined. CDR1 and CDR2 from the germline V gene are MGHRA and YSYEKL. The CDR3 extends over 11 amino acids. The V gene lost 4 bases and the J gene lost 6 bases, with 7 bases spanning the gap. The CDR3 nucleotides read TGCGCCAGCAGCCCGGGTATCGAGCAGTACTTC. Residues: CASSPGIEQYF.